The sequence of this T cell receptor beta chain was determined in a study of cytomegalovirus exposure and HLA in healthy donors. Trimming cost V 8 bases and J 5 bases; bases outside gene matches: 12. The length of the CDR3 is 15 residues. CDR1 MDHEN and CDR2 SYDVKM come from the germline V gene. The study ran its PCR with 60 Vbeta and 13 Jbeta primers. Profiled with immunoSEQ multiplex PCR; TCRdb holds only in-frame clones, not every one. Counted here are some 52,000 clones, approximately 73% occurring once; the ten biggest clones make up 2.5% to 3%. The genes are TRBV28 and TRBJ2-7; 10 positions agree with TRBD1. What was sequenced was PBMCs. The receptor comes from a man between 18 and 29 years old in good health and CMV-seronegative. The CDR3 spells CASGTLTGGWNEQYF. The CDR3, as DNA: TGTGCCAGCGGAACATTGACAGGGGGCTGGAACGAGCAGTACTTC. Supplemented by reference TRBV28 and TRBJ2-7, the full variable domain reads DVKVTQSSRYLVKRTGEKVFLECVQDMDHENMFWYRQDPGLGLRLIYFSYDVKMKEKGDIPEGYSVSREKKERFSLILESASTNQTSMYLCASGTLTGGWNEQYFGPGTRLTVT.